The rows below give T cell receptor beta chains drawn from one sample of a study of read filtering for tumor transcriptome and immune sequencing. TCRdb fed the reads into MiXCR, producing one record per CDR3 protein. Of 49,000 or so distinct CDR3 sequences detected, about 12% appear once; the ten largest clones hold more than 14%. The sample was a population of CD138-negative cells sorted from bone marrow. The receptors shown here come from a donor older than 35 with multiple myeloma. CDR3s include the opening cysteine and the closing phenylalanine or tryptophan. The D gene is left open where the match is weak. Expanded clones get a size class; other rows say once, few or many, or leave the size out.

V: TRBV20-1
size: many
J: TRBJ2-5
D: NA
DNA: TGCAGTGCTAAATTGGGAGGTTCCCTCGCGAAGACCCAGTACTTC
CDR3: CSAKLGGSLAKTQYF

V: TRBV7-9
size: many
J: TRBJ2-5
D: NA
DNA: TGTGCCAGCAGCCCCAGTAGAAAAAAAGAGACCCAGTACTTC
CDR3: CASSPSRKKETQYF

V: TRBV6-2/TRBV6-3
size: many
J: TRBJ2-1
D: TRBD1
DNA: TGTGCCAGCAGTTCAGGGGGCGCTAACAATGAGCAGTTCTTC
CDR3: CASSSGGANNEQFF

V: TRBV7-9
size: NA
J: TRBJ2-5
D: NA
DNA: TGTGCCAGCGGCTTAGTAGCTCAAGAGACCCAGTACTTC
CDR3: CASGLVAQETQYF

V: TRBV12-3/TRBV12-4
size: many
J: TRBJ2-7
D: NA
DNA: TGTGCCAGCAGTCGGGACGGGGCTTTGTTCTACGAGCAGTACTTC
CDR3: CASSRDGALFYEQYF

V: TRBV11-2
size: many
J: TRBJ2-5
D: TRBD2
DNA: TGTGCCAGCAGCCGATATCGACTAGCGGGCATACAAGAGACCCAGTACTTC
CDR3: CASSRYRLAGIQETQYF

V: TRBV20-1
size: many
J: TRBJ2-1
D: NA
DNA: TGCAGTGCTAGAGATCGTTTCCGAGACAGCCAAAATGAGCAGTTCTTC
CDR3: CSARDRFRDSQNEQFF

V: TRBV24-1
size: many
J: TRBJ2-2
D: TRBD2
DNA: TGTGCCACCAGTCATCAAAACCGGGGGGTCACCGGGGAGCTGTTTTTT
CDR3: CATSHQNRGVTGELFF

V: TRBV11-3
size: many
J: TRBJ2-1
D: TRBD2
DNA: TGTGCCAGCACCCCGGGAGGATCCTACAATGAGCAGTTCTTC
CDR3: CASTPGGSYNEQFF

V: TRBV28
size: many
J: TRBJ2-1
D: NA
DNA: TGTGCCAGCAGTTTCGGACCGAGCCGGAATGAGCAGTTCTTC
CDR3: CASSFGPSRNEQFF